This TCR beta chain originates from a study of beta chain features in type 1 diabetes. Study-wide results and limits: Moderately but significantly shorter TCRB CDR3s were found in Type 1 diabetes patients in all four CD4+ subsets.

CDR1 and CDR2 from the germline V gene are SGHRS and YFSETQ. The CDR3 has 14 amino acids. V was clipped by 4 bases and J by 5 bases, with 16 bases between them. The isolated RNA, all of it, was reverse transcribed, so expressed TCRB transcripts were what got sequenced. The method was immunoSEQ multiplex PCR; TCRdb's version includes in-frame clones alone and lacks a portion of them. Among roughly 300,000 clones listed, roughly a tenth were seen once. This clone occurred a few times. What it binds is not known. The sequencing input was central memory CD4+ T cells from blood. The chain uses TRBV5-1 and TRBJ2-7; D is possibly TRBD1 or TRBD2 (5 bases each). This TCR was sampled from a man between 25 and 39 years old with type 1 diabetes. The CDR3 sequence is CASSTRDARDEQYF. The CDR3 DNA is TGCGCCAGCAGCACCAGGGACGCCCGCGACGAGCAGTACTTC. The full variable domain, completed using reference TRBV5-1 and TRBJ2-7, is KAGVTQTPRYLIKTRGQQVTLSCSPISGHRSVSWYQQTPGQGLQFLFEYFSETQRNKGNFPGRFSGRQFSNSRSEMNVSTLELGDSALYLCASSTRDARDEQYFGPGTRLTVT.